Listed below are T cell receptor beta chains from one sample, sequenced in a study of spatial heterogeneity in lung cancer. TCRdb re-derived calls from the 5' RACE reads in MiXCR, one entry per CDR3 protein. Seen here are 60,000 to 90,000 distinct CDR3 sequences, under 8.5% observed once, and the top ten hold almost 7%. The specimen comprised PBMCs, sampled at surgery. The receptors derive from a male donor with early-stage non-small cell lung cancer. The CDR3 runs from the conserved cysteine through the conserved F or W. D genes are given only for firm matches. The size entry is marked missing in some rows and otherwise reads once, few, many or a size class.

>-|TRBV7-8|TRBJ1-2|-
TGTGCCAGCAGCGAGCTTCAACTGGGCACCCACTATGGCTACACCTTC
CASSELQLGTHYGYTF
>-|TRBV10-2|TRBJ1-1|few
TGCGCCAGCAGTGAGTTAGGGAGGGACACTGAAGCTTTCTTT
CASSELGRDTEAFF
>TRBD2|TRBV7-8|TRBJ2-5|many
TGTGCCAGCAGCTTATTCGCGCTAGCGGGAGGACAAGAGACCCAGTACTTC
CASSLFALAGGQETQYF
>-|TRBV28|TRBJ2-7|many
TGTGCCACGCAACAGGGTCGGTACGAGCAGTACTTC
CATQQGRYEQYF
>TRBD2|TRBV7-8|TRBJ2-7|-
TGTGCCAGCACCGGGACTATATTATCCTACGAGCAGTACTTC
CASTGTILSYEQYF
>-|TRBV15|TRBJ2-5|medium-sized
TGTGCCACCAGTAGCGTCGGAGGGGAGACCCAGTACTTC
CATSSVGGETQYF
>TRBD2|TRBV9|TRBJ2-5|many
TGTGCCAGCAGCCGGGCGGGAGGGCCCCAAGAGACCCAGTACTTC
CASSRAGGPQETQYF
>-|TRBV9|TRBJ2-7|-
TGTGCCAGCAGCGTCGGGTGGCGGAATGCCTACGAGCAGTACTTC
CASSVGWRNAYEQYF
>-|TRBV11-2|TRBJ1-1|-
TGTGCCAGCAGCCCCCCTGGGGGCAGGGTGAACACTGAAGCTTTCTTT
CASSPPGGRVNTEAFF
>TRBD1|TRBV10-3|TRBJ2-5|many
TGTGCCATCAGTCAATCGACAGGGCGAGAGACCCAGTACTTC
CAISQSTGRETQYF
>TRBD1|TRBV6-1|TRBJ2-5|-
TGTGCCAGCAGTAGAACCGGGACAGGGGACTTCGAAGAGACCCAGTACTTC
CASSRTGTGDFEETQYF
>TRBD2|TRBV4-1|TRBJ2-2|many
TGCGCCAGCAGCGCGGGAGTGCCCGGGGAGCTGTTTTTT
CASSAGVPGELFF
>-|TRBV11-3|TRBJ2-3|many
TGTGCCAGCAGCCGGGAAGATACGCAGTATTTT
CASSREDTQYF
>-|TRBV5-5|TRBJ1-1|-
TGTGCCAGCAGCCCAGGGCACCGGAGGGGCACTGAAGCTTTCTTT
CASSPGHRRGTEAFF
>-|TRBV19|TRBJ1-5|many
TGTGCCAGTAGTCAACAGGGCGGCAATCAGCCCCAGCATTTT
CASSQQGGNQPQHF
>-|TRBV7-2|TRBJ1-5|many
TGTGCCAGCAGCTTAGGCCGGGACCAGCCCCAGCATTTT
CASSLGRDQPQHF
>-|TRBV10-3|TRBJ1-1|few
TGTGCCATCAGGAGGAGGGGGGGCACTGAAGCTTTCTTT
CAIRRRGGTEAFF
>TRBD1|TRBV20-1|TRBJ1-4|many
TGCAGTGCTAGGGAACAGGGGCCTCTTAATGAAAAACTGTTTTTT
CSAREQGPLNEKLFF
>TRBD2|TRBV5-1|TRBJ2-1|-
TGCGCCAGCAGCTCCCAAATGGGAGGGGCCCTCGATGAGCAGTTCTTC
CASSSQMGGALDEQFF
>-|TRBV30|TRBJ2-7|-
TGTGCCTGGAGTGTACGGGGGTACGAGCAGTACTTC
CAWSVRGYEQYF
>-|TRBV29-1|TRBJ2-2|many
TGCAGCGCGATACGGGAGCGCCCCGGGGAGCTGTTTTTT
CSAIRERPGELFF
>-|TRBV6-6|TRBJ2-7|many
TGTGCCAGCAGTTTTGGAACAGGCTCCTACGAGCAGTACTTC
CASSFGTGSYEQYF
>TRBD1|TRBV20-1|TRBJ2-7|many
TGCAGTGCTACCCGGACAGGGGACGAGCAGTACTTC
CSATRTGDEQYF
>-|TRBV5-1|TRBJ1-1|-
TGCGCCAGCAGCTCCATAACCAACGGGGTGAACACTGAAGCTTTCTTT
CASSSITNGVNTEAFF
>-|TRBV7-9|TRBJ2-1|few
TGTGCCAGCAGAGGTCAGTCCAATGAGCAGTTCTTC
CASRGQSNEQFF
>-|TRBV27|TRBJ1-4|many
TGTGCCAGCTCCCCGGACGGAGATGAAAAACTGTTTTTT
CASSPDGDEKLFF
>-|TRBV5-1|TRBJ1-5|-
TGCGCCAGCAGCTTGGAGGGGCTTAGCAATCAGCCCCAGCATTTT
CASSLEGLSNQPQHF
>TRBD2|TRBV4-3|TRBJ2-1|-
TGCGCCAGCAGCCAAGACCCGGGACTACCCAATGAGCAGTTCTTC
CASSQDPGLPNEQFF
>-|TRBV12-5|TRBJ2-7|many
TGTGCTAGTGGTTTCAGGCAGGGCTACGAGCAGTACTTC
CASGFRQGYEQYF
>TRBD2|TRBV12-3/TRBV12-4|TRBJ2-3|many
TGTGCCAGCAAACACGTGAACCTGGGACTAGCGGGGACAGATACGCAGTATTTT
CASKHVNLGLAGTDTQYF
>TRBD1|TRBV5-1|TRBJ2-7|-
TGCGCCAGCAGCCGGACAGGGGGTCAAAACGAGCAGTACTTC
CASSRTGGQNEQYF
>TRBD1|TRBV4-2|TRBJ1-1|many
TGTGCCAGCACCCCCAGGGAAGGGGGCTTAAATTCTGAAGCTTTCTTT
CASTPREGGLNSEAFF
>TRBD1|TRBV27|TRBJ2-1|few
TGTGCCAGCAGTTTATACCCCGGGACAGTAAGCTCCTACAATGAGCAGTTCTTC
CASSLYPGTVSSYNEQFF
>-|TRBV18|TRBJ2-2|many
TGTGCCAGCTCACCCAGTCATAACACCGGGGAGCTGTTTTTT
CASSPSHNTGELFF
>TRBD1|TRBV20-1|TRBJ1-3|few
TGCAGTGCTACCGGGACAGGGGCTGGAAACACCATATATTTT
CSATGTGAGNTIYF
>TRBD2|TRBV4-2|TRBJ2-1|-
TGTGCCAGCAGCCAAGGTATAACAGCCGGGGGGTATAGTAATGAGCAGTTCTTC
CASSQGITAGGYSNEQFF
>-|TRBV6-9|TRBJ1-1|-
TGTGCCAGCACCGTTAACATGAACACTGAAGCTTTCTTT
CASTVNMNTEAFF
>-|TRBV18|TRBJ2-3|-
TGTGCCAGCTCACCGGAGGATACGCAGTATTTT
CASSPEDTQYF
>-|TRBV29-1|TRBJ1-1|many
TGCAGCGCCGCAGAGGGGACGAACACTGAAGCTTTCTTT
CSAAEGTNTEAFF
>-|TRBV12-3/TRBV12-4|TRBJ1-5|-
TGTGCCAGCAGTTTAGCGGGAGGGGGGCCCCAGCATTTT
CASSLAGGGPQHF
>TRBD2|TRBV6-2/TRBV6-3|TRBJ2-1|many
TGTGCCAGCAGTTATTCTAGCGGGGGCAATGAGCAGTTCTTC
CASSYSSGGNEQFF
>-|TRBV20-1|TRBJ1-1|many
TGCAGTGCACCCACAGGGAATATGAACACTGAAGCTTTCTTT
CSAPTGNMNTEAFF
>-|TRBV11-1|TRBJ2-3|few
TGTGCCAGCAGCTTTGGGGCCCGGGCAGATACGCAGTATTTT
CASSFGARADTQYF
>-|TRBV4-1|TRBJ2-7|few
TGCGCCAGCAGCCACGGAGGGAGCTCCTACGAGCAGTACTTC
CASSHGGSSYEQYF
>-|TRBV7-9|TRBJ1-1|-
TGTGCCAGCAGCTTGGAGGGCCGGAACACTGAAGCTTTCTTT
CASSLEGRNTEAFF
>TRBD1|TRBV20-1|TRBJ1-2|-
TGCAGTGCTTCGACAGGGGCCGAAAACTATGGCTACACCTTC
CSASTGAENYGYTF
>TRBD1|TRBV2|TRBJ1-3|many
TGTGCCAGCAGCTTACAGGGGGCGGATGGAAACACCATATATTTT
CASSLQGADGNTIYF
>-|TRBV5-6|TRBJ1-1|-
TGTGCCAGCAGCTTGGTAACGACCGTGCTGAACACTGAAGCTTTCTTT
CASSLVTTVLNTEAFF
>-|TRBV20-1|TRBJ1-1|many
TGCAGTGCTAGCCGGACCTACACTGAAGCTTTCTTT
CSASRTYTEAFF
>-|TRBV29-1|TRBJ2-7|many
TGCAGCGTTGGCCATAGCTCCTACGAGCAGTACTTC
CSVGHSSYEQYF
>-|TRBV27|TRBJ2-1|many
TGTGCCAGCAGTTATTCGCGCCCCAGCTCCTACAATGAGCAGTTCTTC
CASSYSRPSSYNEQFF
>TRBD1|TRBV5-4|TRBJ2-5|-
TGTGCCAGCAGCTTGGTAGAGGGGGCTGAGACCCAGTACTTC
CASSLVEGAETQYF
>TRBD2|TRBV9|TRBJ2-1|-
TGTGCCAGCAGCGATAAGGTAGCGGGGGAAAACAATGAGCAGTTCTTC
CASSDKVAGENNEQFF
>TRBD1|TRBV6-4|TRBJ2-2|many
TGTGCCAGCAGCCGCATGGGGACAGGGGCGAACACCGGGGAGCTGTTTTTT
CASSRMGTGANTGELFF